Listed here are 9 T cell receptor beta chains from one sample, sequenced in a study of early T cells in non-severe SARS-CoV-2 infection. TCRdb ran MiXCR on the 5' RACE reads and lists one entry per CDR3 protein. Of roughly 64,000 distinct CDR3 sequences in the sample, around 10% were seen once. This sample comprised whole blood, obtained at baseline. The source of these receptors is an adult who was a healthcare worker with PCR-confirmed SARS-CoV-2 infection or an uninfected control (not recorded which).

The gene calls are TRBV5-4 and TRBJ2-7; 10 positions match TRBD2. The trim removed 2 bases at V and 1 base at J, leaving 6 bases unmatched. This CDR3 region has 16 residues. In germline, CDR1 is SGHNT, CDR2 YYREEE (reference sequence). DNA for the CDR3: TGTGCCAGCAGCTTACCCGGGACTAGCGATTCCTACGAGCAGTACTTC. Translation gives CASSLPGTSDSYEQYF. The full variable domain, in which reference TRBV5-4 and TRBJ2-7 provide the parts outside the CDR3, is ETGVTQSPTHLIKTRGQQVTLRCSSQSGHNTVSWYQQALGQGPQFIFQYYREEENGRGNFPPRFSGLQFPNYSSELNVNALELDDSALYLCASSLPGTSDSYEQYFGPGTRLTVT.

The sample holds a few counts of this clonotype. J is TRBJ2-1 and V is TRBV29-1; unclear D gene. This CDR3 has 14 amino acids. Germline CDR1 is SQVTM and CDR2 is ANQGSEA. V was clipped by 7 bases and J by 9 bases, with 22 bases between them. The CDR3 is CSATYQYGSGEQFF. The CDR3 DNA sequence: TGCAGCGCGACTTATCAGTATGGGTCCGGTGAGCAGTTCTTC.

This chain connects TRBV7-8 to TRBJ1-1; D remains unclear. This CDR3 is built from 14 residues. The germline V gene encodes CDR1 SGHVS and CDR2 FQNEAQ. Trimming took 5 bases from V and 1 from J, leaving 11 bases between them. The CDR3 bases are TGTGCCAGCAGCGCGAAAAAGTCGAACACTGAAGCTTTCTTT. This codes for CASSAKKSNTEAFF.

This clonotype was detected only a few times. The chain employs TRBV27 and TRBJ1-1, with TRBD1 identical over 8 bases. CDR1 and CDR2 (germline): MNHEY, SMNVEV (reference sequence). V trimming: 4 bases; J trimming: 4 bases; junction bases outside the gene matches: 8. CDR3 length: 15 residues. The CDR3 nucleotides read TGTGCCAGCAGTTCGTCACAGGGGGTGACCACTGAAGCTTTCTTT. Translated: CASSSSQGVTTEAFF.

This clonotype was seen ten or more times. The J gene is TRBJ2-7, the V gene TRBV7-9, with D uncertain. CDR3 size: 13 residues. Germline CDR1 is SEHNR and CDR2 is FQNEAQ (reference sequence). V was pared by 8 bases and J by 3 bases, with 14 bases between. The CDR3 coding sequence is TGTGCCAGCCTCACAAGAGCTTTCTACGAGCAGTACTTC. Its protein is CASLTRAFYEQYF. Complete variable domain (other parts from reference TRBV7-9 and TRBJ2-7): DTGVSQNPRHKITKRGQNVTFRCDPISEHNRLYWYRQTLGQGPEFLTYFQNEAQLEKSRLLSDRFSAERPKGSFSTLEIQRTEQGDSAMYLCASLTRAFYEQYFGPGTRLTVT.

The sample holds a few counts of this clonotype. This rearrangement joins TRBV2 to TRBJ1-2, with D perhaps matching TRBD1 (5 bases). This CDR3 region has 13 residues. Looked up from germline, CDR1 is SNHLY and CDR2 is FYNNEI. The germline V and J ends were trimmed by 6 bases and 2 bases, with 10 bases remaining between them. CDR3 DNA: TGTGCCAGCAGGGGGGGACGGAACTATGGCTACACCTTC. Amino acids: CASRGGRNYGYTF.

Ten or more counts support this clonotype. This chain's CDR3 is CSVGGQLFNEQFF. CDR3 bases: TGCAGCGTTGGTGGACAGCTCTTCAATGAGCAGTTCTTC. The chain is built from TRBV29-1 and TRBJ2-1, with D perhaps TRBD1 (6 bases). The CDR3 runs to 13 residues. Germline V gives CDR1 SQVTM, CDR2 ANQGSEA. Trimming removed 4 bases at V and 6 bases at J, with 13 bases between.

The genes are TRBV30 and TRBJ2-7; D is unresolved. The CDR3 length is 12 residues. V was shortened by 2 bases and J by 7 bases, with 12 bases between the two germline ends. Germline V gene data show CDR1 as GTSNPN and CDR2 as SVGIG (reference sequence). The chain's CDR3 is CAWSLDGVEQYF. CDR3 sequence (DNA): TGTGCCTGGAGTCTGGACGGTGTTGAGCAGTACTTC.

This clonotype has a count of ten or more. The CDR3 DNA is TGTGCCAGCAGCTTATTTCCGGGGGGCCAAGAGACCCAGTACTTC. It codes for CASSLFPGGQETQYF. This chain links TRBV11-2 with TRBJ2-5; 7 bases map to TRBD2. The V gene end was trimmed by 2 bases and the J gene end by 1 base; junction bases not matched to a gene: 4. Germline V gene lookup returns CDR1 SGHAT and CDR2 FQNNGV. The CDR3 has 15 amino acids.